A single TCR beta chain is shown here with its context. This clonotype was counted a few times. There is no known antigen for this receptor. The sample holds no much larger clone one base away, and base qualities are not on file. This entry is derived from a study of blood T cells in healthy people across ages (dated by TCRdb to 2015 to 2017). Notes on the research overall: In model experiments, template switching captured roughly one uniquely barcoded TCR beta cDNA molecule for every two T cells. The study measured age-related changes in TCR beta repertoire diversity using deep sequencing normalized with unique cDNA molecular identifiers. The donors were split into four age groups: young (average 16 years), middle-aged (roughly 42), aged (more than 60) and long-lived (about 74). Donors of different ages were randomly distributed across sequencing lanes to avoid experimental bias. For two donors (one aged 18 to 30 and one aged 80 or older), the study analyzed two additional independent replicas of 1 million unique cDNA reads from the same blood draw.

The library came from 5' RACE. Reads for this sample came from an Illumina HiSeq 2500. A second PCR of about 6 to 12 cycles was run with a J-beta primer mix and a sample-barcoded 5' primer. Each TCR beta cDNA molecule received a unique molecular identifier from a template-switch 5' adaptor carrying 12 random nucleotides. Each sample yielded at least 2.5 million CDR3-containing paired-end reads. All of the RNA was converted into first-strand cDNA using the Mint cDNA synthesis kit, with a TRBC-specific oligonucleotide serving as the primer. Following uracil-DNA glycosylase treatment, a first 18-cycle PCR with universal primers M1SS and BC2_uni_R was performed on all cDNA. The original methods were these. Each sample was normalized by randomly selecting 1 million high-quality reads, each carrying a distinct molecular identifier. Reads with shared molecular identifiers were discarded instead of being binned into consensus sequences. MiTCR, with a Q25 quality threshold and the strictest error-elimination algorithm, was used for CDR3 identification, clonotype clustering and error correction. Lower-bound total TCR beta diversity was estimated with a nonparametric unseen species model using Euler transformation. The public reads were reprocessed in TCRdb via fastp at Q25 and MiXCR, keeping in-frame beta chains. Every distinct CDR3 protein forms one entry, paired with its most common genes and DNA. The V and J calls and clone size are TCRdb's, not the authors'. For this sample there are 650,000 to 900,000 distinct CDR3 sequences; 55% to 65% appear just once. The ten largest account for roughly 25% of the sample.

What the study reported, not specific to this receptor: Observed TCR beta diversity per million T cells fell roughly linearly with age, and a significant reduction was already apparent by age approximately 41. Bulk unsorted PBMC profiling prevented conclusive comparison of naive and antigen-experienced compartments. Compared with the aged group, the long-lived group had more naive CD4+ T cells, fewer expanded clones and increased TCR diversity, a pattern suggesting age selection. The CMV infection status of donors was not known, potentially confounding age-related changes in expanded clonotypes. A strong correlation was found between observed TCR beta diversity and the percentage of naive T cells measured by flow cytometry. Estimates of total diversity based on one million sequenced T cells were regarded as lower bounds and as underestimates.

Donors were approximately 42 systemically healthy Caucasian individuals from Russia aged about 6 to 100 years. Approximately 9.3 milliliters of peripheral blood were collected from each donor into EDTA-treated Vacutainer tubes. Ficoll-Paque density-gradient centrifugation was used to isolate PBMCs, with at least 7 million per sample. Trizol reagent was used to extract total RNA from the PBMCs, yielding at least 5 micrograms per sample. Naive CD45RAhigh/CD27high T cell percentages were measured by flow cytometry on a PBMC aliquot from every donor. Relative to germline, V is missing 6 bases and J is missing 5 bases, with 11 bases of the junction outside any gene match. Taken from the germline V gene, the CDR1 and CDR2 loops are MDHEN and SYDVKM. The CDR3 covers 15 residues, taking in both the cysteine and the phenylalanine. CDR3 DNA only is kept here, 45 bases in frame from base 1.

Sequencing used blood. The chain employs TRBV28 and TRBJ1-2; 8 bases in the junction line up with TRBD1. The sequence was collected from a man younger than 45 in good health. The CDR3 region: CASSPGQGSRYGYTF. The DNA is TGTGCCAGCAGCCCCGGACAGGGCAGTAGGTATGGCTACACCTTC.